The 6 T cell receptor beta chains in this list originate from one sample, sequenced in a study of blood T cell repertoires in COVID-19. TCRdb's copy holds only in-frame clones and misses some; the assay was immunoSEQ multiplex PCR. The table has 200,000 to 250,000 clones, around 80% seen once; the top ten hold roughly 12%. Sequenced: peripheral blood. These TCRs come from a woman aged 35 to 49 with acute or convalescent COVID-19.

The J gene is TRBJ2-2, the V gene TRBV19, with 8 bases matching TRBD1. CDR1 LNHDA and CDR2 SQIVND come from the germline V gene (reference sequence). V trimming: 1 base; J trimming: 5 bases; junction bases outside the gene matches: 9. This CDR3 contains 17 residues. The CDR3 here is CASSIGEDRDGTGELFF. For the CDR3, the DNA is TGTGCCAGTAGTATAGGGGAGGACAGGGATGGGACCGGGGAGCTGTTTTTT.

J is TRBJ1-5 and V is TRBV6-2 or TRBV6-3; D is ambiguous. The V gene's germline CDR1 is MNHEY and CDR2 SVGEGT. The CDR3 is made up of 15 amino acids. Trimming removed 3 bases from V and 8 bases from J, with 17 bases in between. The CDR3 region is CASSYSGIGIKPQHF. The CDR3 DNA is TGTGCCAGCAGTTATTCGGGGATTGGGATCAAGCCCCAGCATTTT.

The rearrangement uses TRBV12-5 and TRBJ1-2; maybe TRBD1 (6 bases). The germline V and J ends were trimmed by 0 bases and 4 bases, with 12 bases remaining between them. Germline lookup yields CDR1 LGHNT and CDR2 FRNRAP. CDR3 length equals 15 residues. The CDR3, as DNA: TGTGCTAGTGGTTTGGTACAGGGCTTGACCTATGGCTACACCTTC. It yields the protein CASGLVQGLTYGYTF.

This clone was counted between two and nine times. The chain carries TRBV2 and TRBJ1-6, with TRBD1 matching 7 bases. The germline gives CDR1 SNHLY, CDR2 FYNNEI. The CDR3 length is 15 residues. Trimming cost V 6 bases and J 2 bases; bases outside gene matches: 4. CDR3 region: CASRVGTAYNSPLHF. The CDR3 DNA is TGTGCCAGCAGGGTTGGGACAGCCTATAATTCACCCCTCCACTTT. The complete variable domain, with remaining parts taken from reference TRBV2 and TRBJ1-6, reads EPEVTQTPSHQVTQMGQEVILRCVPISNHLYFYWYRQILGQKVEFLVSFYNNEISEKSEIFDDQFSVERPDGSNFTLKIRSTKLEDSAMYFCASRVGTAYNSPLHFGNGTRLTVT.

The chain is built from TRBV9 and TRBJ2-1, with D maybe TRBD1 (6 bases). There are 17 residues in the CDR3. CDR1 SGDLS and CDR2 YYNGEE come from the germline V gene. The V and J ends lost 3 bases and 0 bases respectively, with 16 bases between them. The DNA for the CDR3 is TGTGCCAGCAGCGAGGGGGTCAGGCAGAGCTCCTACAATGAGCAGTTCTTC. This sequence encodes CASSEGVRQSSYNEQFF.

The V and J genes are TRBV27 and TRBJ1-5; a weak D match, TRBD1 (6 bases). This CDR3 is 14 amino acids long. Germline CDR1 and CDR2: MNHEY and SMNVEV (reference sequence). V was pared by 5 bases and J by 9 bases, with 17 bases between. CDR3 in DNA: TGTGCCAGCAGTCCAAGGACAGCTCTGGGGCCCCAGCATTTT. Amino acids: CASSPRTALGPQHF.